Listed below are T cell receptor beta chains from one sample, sequenced in a study of OX40 agonist ivuxolimab in advanced cancers. Produced via immunoSEQ multiplex PCR; TCRdb's table is partial and in-frame only. The sample has tens of thousands of clones, around 81% seen once. Source: CD4+ or CD8+ T cells sorted from blood, taken in a trial of the OX40 agonist ivuxolimab. These receptors came from an adult with an advanced solid tumor such as melanoma, head and neck, liver or kidney cancer. Both conserved end residues are part of each CDR3. D genes are given only for firm matches. Not all rows give a size; the values are once, few, many and, for expanded clones, a class.

clone size	D gene	V gene	J gene	CDR3 DNA	CDR3 protein
few	-	TRBV28	TRBJ2-7	TGTGCCAGCAGTTCACCGGGACCCTCGGGGGACGAGCAGTACTTC	CASSSPGPSGDEQYF
few	-	TRBV27	TRBJ1-5	TGTGCCAGCAGTTTCTCAAACAGGGCTCGGCAGCCCCAGCATTTT	CASSFSNRARQPQHF
-	TRBD1	TRBV5-1	TRBJ1-1	TGCGCCAGCAGCACGTGGACAGGGGATAATACTGAAGCTTTCTTT	CASSTWTGDNTEAFF
-	-	TRBV6-5	TRBJ2-3	TGTGCCAGCAGTTACCGGACATTCACAGATACGCAGTATTTT	CASSYRTFTDTQYF
few	TRBD1	TRBV9	TRBJ1-3	TGTGCCAGCAGCGAGACAGGGTTAGGTGCTGGAAACACCATATATTTT	CASSETGLGAGNTIYF
-	-	TRBV6-5	TRBJ2-7	TGTGCCAGCAGTCTCAACCTCTACGAGCAGTACTTC	CASSLNLYEQYF
-	-	TRBV15	TRBJ1-2	TGTGCCACCAGCACTCTGAGGGAAGACATGAATGGCTACACCTTC	CATSTLREDMNGYTF
-	-	TRBV9	TRBJ2-3	TGTGCCAGCAGCGACCCGGGGGCGGTTGGCACAGATACGCAGTATTTT	CASSDPGAVGTDTQYF
-	-	TRBV5-1	TRBJ2-2	TGCGCCAGCAGCTTGGCCGGGGGTAACACCGGGGAGCTGTTTTTT	CASSLAGGNTGELFF
-	-	TRBV6-5	TRBJ2-3	TGTGCCAGCAGTTACCGAGGGAGCACAGATACGCAGTATTTT	CASSYRGSTDTQYF
once	-	TRBV2	TRBJ1-1	TGTGCCAGCAGTGAGGGGTGGAACACTGAAGCTTTCTTT	CASSEGWNTEAFF
-	TRBD1	TRBV27	TRBJ2-7	TGTGCCAGCAGTCTCCGGACAGGGAGCTACGAGCAGTACTTC	CASSLRTGSYEQYF
-	-	TRBV19	TRBJ2-2	TGTGCCAGTAGTATATCCCAGGGGTTGGGGGAGCTGTTTTTT	CASSISQGLGELFF
few	TRBD1	TRBV30	TRBJ1-5	TGTGCCTGGGACCCCGGGACAGGGCCCAATCAGCCCCAGCATTTT	CAWDPGTGPNQPQHF
-	TRBD1	TRBV6-5	TRBJ2-2	TGTGCCAGCAGCTTAACAGGGGGCACGACCGGGGAGCTGTTTTTT	CASSLTGGTTGELFF
-	TRBD2	TRBV7-2	TRBJ2-1	TGTGCCAGCAGCCCCACGGGACTAGCGTCCGATGAGCAGTTCTTC	CASSPTGLASDEQFF
-	TRBD2	TRBV19	TRBJ2-1	TGTGCCAGTAGTATACCGGGACTAAGCTACAATGAGCAGTTCTTC	CASSIPGLSYNEQFF
-	TRBD1	TRBV30	TRBJ2-5	TGTGCCTGGAGCAGGGGGCCGGGAGAGACCCAGTACTTC	CAWSRGPGETQYF
-	TRBD1	TRBV14	TRBJ2-7	TGTGCCAGCAGCCAAGGGACAGGGATCCTAGCGCTCTACGAGCAGTACTTC	CASSQGTGILALYEQYF
-	-	TRBV18	TRBJ2-1	TGTGCCAGCTCACTGACGGGATTGGGCTGGTACAATGAGCAGTTCTTC	CASSLTGLGWYNEQFF